This entry lists 11 T cell receptor beta chains sequenced from one sample in a study of cytomegalovirus exposure and HLA in healthy donors. This PCR relied on a set of 60 Vbeta primers and 13 Jbeta primers. Sequencing was performed with immunoSEQ multiplex PCR; in TCRdb, only in-frame clones are kept and a portion is missing. Here the sample spans about 150,000 clones, just under 85% being singletons. The sequencing input was PBMCs. The receptors shown here come from a girl aged 5-17 years in good health and CMV-seropositive.

The chain carries TRBV5-1 and TRBJ2-1; D not certain. Trimming removed 1 base at V and 8 bases at J, with 4 bases between. From germline, CDR1 is SGHRS and CDR2 YFSETQ. CDR3 length: 11 amino acids. Here the CDR3 reads CASSLSHEQFF. The CDR3 DNA reads as TGCGCCAGCAGCTTGTCTCATGAGCAGTTCTTC. Full variable domain (missing parts from reference TRBV5-1 and TRBJ2-1): KAGVTQTPRYLIKTRGQQVTLSCSPISGHRSVSWYQQTPGQGLQFLFEYFSETQRNKGNFPGRFSGRQFSNSRSEMNVSTLELGDSALYLCASSLSHEQFFGPGTRLTVL.

The CDR3 bases are TGTGCCAGCAGCACCCCCCGCTCGCGGGAGACCCAGTACTTC. Translated: CASSTPRSRETQYF. The V call is TRBV6-6, the J call TRBJ2-5, with D unresolved. Per germline, CDR1 MNHNY and CDR2 SVGAGI (reference sequence). V lost 6 bases, J lost 5 bases, and 16 bases lay in between. The length of the CDR3 is 14 residues.

This clone occurred a few times. The rearrangement joins TRBV27 to TRBJ1-4; TRBD1 is a possible D gene (5 bases). Germline CDR1 is MNHEY and CDR2 is SMNVEV (reference sequence). CDR3 length: 16 amino acids. The germline V and J ends were trimmed by 5 bases and 5 bases, with 18 bases remaining between them. CDR3 amino acids: CASSRRFGAGNEKLFF. For the CDR3, the DNA is TGTGCCAGCAGTAGGCGGTTTGGGGCAGGGAATGAAAAACTGTTTTTT.

The chain combines TRBV11-3 with TRBJ1-1, with D unresolved. CDR3 length: 11 amino acids. V dropped 3 bases and J dropped 4 bases, with 3 bases sitting between them. Germline V gives CDR1 SGHNT, CDR2 YENEEA. The CDR3 loop reads CASSFGTEAFF. Here the CDR3 DNA reads TGTGCCAGCAGCTTCGGCACTGAAGCTTTCTTT.

This rearrangement joins TRBV5-6 to TRBJ1-1, with 7 bases aligning to TRBD1. V was pared by 4 bases and J by 10 bases, with 10 bases of the junction left unmatched. From germline, CDR1 is SGHDT and CDR2 YYEEEE. The CDR3 has 13 residues. The CDR3 spells CASSRGGPEGAFF. The CDR3 DNA reads TGTGCCAGCAGCCGAGGGGGCCCCGAAGGAGCTTTCTTT.

The chain recombines TRBV12-5 with TRBJ2-3; D might be TRBD1 (6 bases). The CDR3 contains 16 residues. Trimming shortened V by 6 bases and J by 0 bases, and 16 bases separated the two germline ends. The germline gives CDR1 LGHNT, CDR2 FRNRAP. The CDR3 DNA sequence: TGTGCTAGTGGCTCCAGGGGTGGTTCTAGCACAGATACGCAGTATTTT. Translated: CASGSRGGSSTDTQYF.

This clone was observed a few times. The chain carries TRBV6-6 and TRBJ1-2, with 7 bases aligning to TRBD1. The germline CDR1 and CDR2 sequences are MNHNY and SVGAGI (reference sequence). The V and J ends lost 4 bases and 4 bases, in that order; junction bases with no gene match: 6. The CDR3 sequence is 14 residues long. The CDR3 DNA is TGTGCCAGCAGTTCCACGACAGGGAGCTATGGCTACACCTTC. It encodes CASSSTTGSYGYTF.

The chain links TRBV21-1 to TRBJ1-5; the DNA was not used to check the table's D call, TRBD1. TRBV21-1 is a known pseudogene. The CDR3 covers 16 residues. The CDR3 DNA reads TGTGCCAGCAGCGAAGGGGACAGGGGGATCGATCAGCCCCAGCATTTT. This gives the protein CASSEGDRGIDQPQHF.

This chain joins TRBV7-3 and TRBJ1-2, with D maybe TRBD1 (5 bases). CDR1 is SGHTA and CDR2 is FQGTGA in the germline V gene. Trimming took 2 bases from V and 7 from J, leaving 14 bases between them. The CDR3 is 14 amino acids. CDR3 sequence reads: CASSLSGGSAGYTF. The DNA for the CDR3 is TGTGCCAGCAGCTTATCGGGGGGATCGGCTGGCTACACCTTC.

This chain links TRBV5-6 with TRBJ2-5; a weak D match, TRBD1 (5 bases). The germline gives CDR1 SGHDT, CDR2 YYEEEE. Trimming cost V 0 bases and J 5 bases, with 17 bases left between them. This CDR3 spans 16 amino acids. The CDR3 spells CASSLALGQYLETQYF. CDR3 nucleotide sequence: TGTGCCAGCAGCTTGGCCTTGGGGCAGTACCTCGAGACCCAGTACTTC.

The rearrangement joins TRBV28 to TRBJ2-3; the D gene is possibly TRBD1 (5 bases). Germline loops: CDR1 MDHEN, CDR2 SYDVKM. Trimming cost V 6 bases and J 2 bases, with 18 bases left between them. The CDR3 is 16 amino acids. Here the CDR3 DNA reads TGTGCCAGCAGCCTTTCTCAGGGTTCGGTCACAGATACGCAGTATTTT. Translated, it gives CASSLSQGSVTDTQYF.